Listed here are 10 T cell receptor beta chains from one sample, sequenced in a study of shared clonotypes between healthy human individuals. The assay was immunoSEQ multiplex PCR, and TCRdb's table has in-frame clones only and misses some. The repertoire consists of around 2.5 million clones, with 90% to 95% occurring once and the leading ten covering 0.36%. Sequenced material: naive CD4+ T cells from PBMCs. Subset denoted: CD45RA+ positively selected. These receptors were obtained from a man aged 18-30 years in good health. Some clones in this sample may be carry-over from other donors' samples.

In the case of this clone: One end of the junction is discordant with germline, which a read error may explain. J is TRBJ1-1 and V is TRBV2; no definite D call. CDR1 is SNHLY and CDR2 is FYNNEI in the germline V gene. There are 10 residues in the CDR3. In nucleotides, the CDR3 is TGTGCCAGCAAGAACTCTGAAGCTTTCTTT. It specifies CASKNSEAFF.

The V gene is TRBV6-5, the J gene TRBJ2-7, with no clear D. This CDR3 comprises 14 residues. Trimming removed 3 bases at V and 5 bases at J, with 14 bases between. The germline gives CDR1 MNHEY, CDR2 SVGAGI. The CDR3 reads CASSYGWESDEQYF. DNA of the CDR3: TGTGCCAGCAGTTATGGCTGGGAATCTGACGAGCAGTACTTC.

The chain uses TRBV9 and TRBJ2-3; perhaps D is TRBD1 or TRBD2 (5 bases each). The germline V gene has CDR1 SGDLS and CDR2 YYNGEE. This CDR3 contains 14 residues. Trimming pared 4 bases from V and 2 bases from J, leaving 11 bases between. CDR3 region: CASSLGGFTDTQYF. The CDR3, as DNA: TGTGCCAGCAGCCTTGGGGGATTCACAGATACGCAGTATTTT.

The genes are TRBV19 and TRBJ2-7, with D perhaps matching TRBD2 (6 bases). The CDR3 is 14 amino acids. The germline V gene has CDR1 LNHDA and CDR2 SQIVND (reference sequence). Trimming cost V 7 bases and J 1 base, with 14 bases left between them. CDR3 sequence: CASNRGGSSYEQYF. The CDR3 bases are TGTGCCAGTAACCGGGGAGGTTCGTCCTACGAGCAGTACTTC.

This chain joins TRBV9 and TRBJ2-1; no definite D call. Trimming pared 4 bases from V and 0 bases from J, leaving 11 bases between. Germline CDR1 is SGDLS and CDR2 is YYNGEE. This CDR3 spans 15 amino acids. DNA for the CDR3: TGTGCCAGCAGCCCCGAAGGGTACTCCTACAATGAGCAGTTCTTC. This translates into CASSPEGYSYNEQFF.

The CDR3 region has the DNA TGCGCCAGCAGCTGGGACGCGGGTACCAAAAACATTCAGTACTTC. Its protein product is CASSWDAGTKNIQYF. This chain uses TRBV5-1 with TRBJ2-4; the D call may be TRBD1 or TRBD2 (5 bases each). The germline CDR1 and CDR2 sequences are SGHRS and YFSETQ. CDR3 length: 15 residues. Trimming took 3 bases from V and 2 from J, leaving 12 bases between them.

J is TRBJ2-7 and V is TRBV18, with D possibly being TRBD1 (7 bases). V shed 2 bases and J shed 5 bases, with 10 bases lying between them. Germline assignment: CDR1 KGHSH and CDR2 LQKENI. The CDR3 loop spans 13 amino acids. Written as DNA, the CDR3 is TGTGCCAGCTCACCAGGCAGGGGGGACGAGCAGTACTTC. It yields the protein CASSPGRGDEQYF.

Comment on this clone: This CDR3 is also generated by other DNA sequences in the sample. V is TRBV6-6 and J is TRBJ2-5; unclear D gene. V lost 3 bases and J 2 bases, leaving 4 bases between the germline ends. The CDR3 covers 12 residues. The germline V gene encodes CDR1 MNHNY and CDR2 SVGAGI (reference sequence). The CDR3 region has the DNA TGTGCCAGCAGTTATGGACAAGAGACCCAGTACTTC. Protein sequence: CASSYGQETQYF.

The chain recombines TRBV5-4 with TRBJ1-1; 9 bases are shared with TRBD1. The germline V gene encodes CDR1 SGHNT and CDR2 YYREEE (reference sequence). The CDR3 covers 14 residues. V shed 2 bases, J shed 4 bases, and the junction held 3 bases outside the gene matches. The DNA for the CDR3 is TGTGCCAGCAGCTTTCCGGGACAGGGCACTGAAGCTTTCTTT. This sequence encodes CASSFPGQGTEAFF.

This rearrangement joins TRBV30 to TRBJ2-1; D is perhaps TRBD1 (6 bases). Germline CDR1 and CDR2: GTSNPN and SVGIG (reference sequence). This CDR3 is built from 13 residues. Trimming pared 0 bases from V and 9 bases from J, leaving 12 bases between. CDR3 nucleotides: TGTGCCTGGAGTGTACAGGGATTGAGTGAGCAGTTCTTC. Translated: CAWSVQGLSEQFF. The variable domain in full, with the rest retrieved from reference TRBV30 and TRBJ2-1, is SQTIHQWPATLVQPVGSPLSLECTVEGTSNPNLYWYRQAAGRGLQLLFYSVGIGQISSEVPQNLSASRPQDRQFILSSKKLLLSDSGFYLCAWSVQGLSEQFFGPGTRLTVL.